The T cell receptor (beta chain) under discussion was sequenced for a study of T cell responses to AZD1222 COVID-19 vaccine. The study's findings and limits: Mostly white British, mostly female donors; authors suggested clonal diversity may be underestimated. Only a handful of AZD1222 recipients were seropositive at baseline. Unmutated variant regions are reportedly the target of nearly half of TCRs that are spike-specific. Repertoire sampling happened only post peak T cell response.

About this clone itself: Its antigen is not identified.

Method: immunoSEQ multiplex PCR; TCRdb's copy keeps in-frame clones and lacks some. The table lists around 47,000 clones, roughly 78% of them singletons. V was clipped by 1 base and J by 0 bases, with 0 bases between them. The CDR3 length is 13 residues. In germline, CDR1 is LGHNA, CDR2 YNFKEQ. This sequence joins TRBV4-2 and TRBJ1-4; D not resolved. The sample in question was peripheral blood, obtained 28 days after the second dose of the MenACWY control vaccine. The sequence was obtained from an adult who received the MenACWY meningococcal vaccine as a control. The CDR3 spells CASSQATNEKLFF. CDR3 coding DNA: TGTGCCAGCAGCCAAGCAACTAATGAAAAACTGTTTTTT.